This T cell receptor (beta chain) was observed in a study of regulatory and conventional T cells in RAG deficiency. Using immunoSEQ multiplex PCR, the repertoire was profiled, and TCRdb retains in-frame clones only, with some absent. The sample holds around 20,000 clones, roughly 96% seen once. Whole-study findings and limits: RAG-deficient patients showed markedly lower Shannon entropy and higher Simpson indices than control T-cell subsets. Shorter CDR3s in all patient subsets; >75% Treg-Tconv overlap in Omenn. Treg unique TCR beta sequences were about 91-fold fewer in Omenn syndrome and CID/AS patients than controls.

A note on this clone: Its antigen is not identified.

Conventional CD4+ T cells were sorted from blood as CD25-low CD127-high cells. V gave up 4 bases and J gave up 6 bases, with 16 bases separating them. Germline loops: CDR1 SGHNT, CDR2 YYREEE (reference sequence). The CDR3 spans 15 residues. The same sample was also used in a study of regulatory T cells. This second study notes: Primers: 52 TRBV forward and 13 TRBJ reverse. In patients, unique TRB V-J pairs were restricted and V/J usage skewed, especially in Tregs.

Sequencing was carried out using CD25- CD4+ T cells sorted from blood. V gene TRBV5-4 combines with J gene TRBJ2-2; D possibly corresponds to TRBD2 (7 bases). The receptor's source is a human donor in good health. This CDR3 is CASSPGGRSPGELFF. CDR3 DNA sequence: TGTGCCAGCAGCCCGGGGGGCCGGTCTCCCGGGGAGCTGTTTTTT.